The sequence of this T cell receptor (beta chain) was determined in a study of siplizumab effects on memory and regulatory T cells. This clone is a singleton in its sample. Its cognate antigen is unknown. Trimming cost V 2 bases and J 2 bases, with 9 bases left between them. The CDR3 contains 14 residues. CDR1 and CDR2 (germline): SGHTA, FQGTGA. Study-wide results and caveats: Most alloreactive clones went unmapped to unstimulated subsets; only a minor fraction mapped. With siplizumab, Treg-derived clones averaged approximately 72% of mappable alloreactive CD4+ clones, versus more than 25% in controls. Naive T cells were seen as more diverse than memory cells and as major alloresponse contributors.

Approximately 10^5 TCR templates were measured in each sample. Data came from immunoSEQ multiplex PCR; TCRdb stores just in-frame clones and leaves some out. The sample records 85,000 to 130,000 clones, around 92% being singletons. This sequence originates from a human donor in good health. The sample comprised Tregs sorted from blood. The gene calls are TRBV7-3 and TRBJ1-1; D uncertain. CDR3 sequence reads: CASSLAAGNTEAFF. CDR3 DNA sequence: TGTGCCAGCAGCTTAGCGGCGGGCAACACTGAAGCTTTCTTT. Using reference TRBV7-3 and TRBJ1-1 for the parts outside the CDR3, the full variable domain is GAGVSQTPSNKVTEKGKYVELRCDPISGHTALYWYRQSLGQGPEFLIYFQGTGAADDSGLPNDRFFAVRPEGSVSTLKIQRTERGDSAVYLCASSLAAGNTEAFFGQGTRLTVV.